Listed here are 16 T cell receptor beta chains from one sample, sequenced in a study of blood T cell repertoires in COVID-19. Method: immunoSEQ multiplex PCR; TCRdb's copy keeps in-frame clones and lacks some. The data hold roughly 320,000 clones, with approximately 90% observed a single time. The sequencing sample was made of PBMCs or T cells enriched from blood (not recorded which). Receptors originate from a man aged 25-45 years who had recovered from COVID-19.

The chain joins TRBV11-3 to TRBJ1-1, with 8 bases identical to TRBD1. This CDR3 spans 16 amino acids. After removal of 5 bases from V and 4 bases from J, the junction contained 12 bases not matched to a gene. Per germline, CDR1 SGHNT and CDR2 YENEEA. CDR3 sequence: CASSTRQGRSVTEAFF. The CDR3 DNA reads as TGTGCCAGCAGCACCCGACAGGGGCGGTCGGTCACTGAAGCTTTCTTT. The whole variable domain, filled in from reference TRBV11-3 and TRBJ1-1, reads EAGVVQSPRYKIIEKKQPVAFWCNPISGHNTLYWYLQNLGQGPELLIRYENEEAVDDSQLPKDRFSAERLKGVDSTLKIQPAELGDSAVYLCASSTRQGRSVTEAFFGQGTRLTVV.

This clone was detected a few times. The chain is built from TRBV4-1 and TRBJ2-4, with D tentatively TRBD1 (5 bases). V lost 5 bases and J 0 bases, leaving 8 bases between the germline ends. CDR1 MGHRA and CDR2 YSYEKL come from the germline V gene. CDR3 length equals 14 residues. DNA for the CDR3: TGCGCCAGCAGCAACACAGGAGCCAAAAACATTCAGTACTTC. It codes for CASSNTGAKNIQYF.

This clone appeared once. The chain carries TRBV24-1 and TRBJ2-7; D possibly corresponds to TRBD2 (6 bases). In germline, CDR1 is KGHDR, CDR2 SFDVKD. CDR3 length: 16 residues. V lost 4 bases to trimming and J lost 4 bases, with 19 bases between them. CDR3 nucleotide sequence: TGTGCCACCAGTGACCGGGATACCGGGACTGGTTACGAGCAGTACTTC. This sequence encodes CATSDRDTGTGYEQYF.

This chain links TRBV5-6 with TRBJ2-3; TRBD1 matches 7 bases. V shed 4 bases, J shed 4 bases, and the junction held 12 bases outside the gene matches. CDR3 length: 16 amino acids. The germline V gene has CDR1 SGHDT and CDR2 YYEEEE. CDR3 DNA: TGTGCCAGCAGCCCAGCGACGACAGGGTGGGCAGATACGCAGTATTTT. It translates to CASSPATTGWADTQYF.

This chain joins TRBV5-1 and TRBJ1-1; 9 bases fit TRBD1. V lost 3 bases, J lost 3 bases, and 3 bases stayed unmatched. Per germline, CDR1 SGHRS and CDR2 YFSETQ. The CDR3 is 14 residues long. The CDR3 bases are TGCGCCAGCAGCTCAACAGGGGGCGACACTGAAGCTTTCTTT. This translates into CASSSTGGDTEAFF.

The chain links TRBV18 to TRBJ1-5; possible D gene TRBD1, 6 bases. The CDR3 contains 15 residues. Trimming stripped 6 bases from V and 1 base from J, with 13 bases between. Germline V gives CDR1 KGHSH, CDR2 LQKENI. The DNA of the CDR3 is TGTGCCAGCTCCGGGGTTACAGGGAGCAATCAGCCCCAGCATTTT. This encodes CASSGVTGSNQPQHF.

This chain connects TRBV19 to TRBJ2-5, with 12 bases matching TRBD2. CDR3 length: 16 residues. Trimming took 6 bases from V and 5 from J; bases not matched to a gene: 10. Germline lookup yields CDR1 LNHDA and CDR2 SQIVND (reference sequence). The CDR3 DNA follows: TGTGCCAGTAGCCGGGCTAGCGGGAGGGCGGCGGAGACCCAGTACTTC. This encodes CASSRASGRAAETQYF.

The chain uses TRBV23-1 and TRBJ2-3, with D perhaps matching TRBD2 (5 bases). TRBV23-1 is an ORF, with its function uncertain. V dropped 6 bases and J dropped 1 base, with 11 bases sitting between them. This CDR3 has 14 residues. CDR3 protein: CASSHERCTDTQYF. The CDR3 DNA follows: TGCGCCAGCAGCCACGAGCGGTGCACAGATACGCAGTATTTT.

On this clone: Relative to the germline gene, one junction end is altered; a read error may explain this. The V gene is TRBV20-1, the J gene TRBJ2-7; D uncertain. The CDR3 covers 9 residues. The germline gives CDR1 DFQATT, CDR2 SNEGSKA (reference sequence). The CDR3 sequence is CSASYGQYF. CDR3 bases: TGCAGTGCTAGCTACGGGCAGTACTTC.

This CDR3 is CASSDPRNRLDEQYF. In DNA, the CDR3 is TGTGCCAGCAGTGACCCCAGGAACCGACTAGACGAGCAGTACTTC. The genes are TRBV6-6 and TRBJ2-7; weak D call: TRBD2 (6 bases). V lost 5 bases and J lost 5, with 19 bases in between. Germline V gene data show CDR1 as MNHNY and CDR2 as SVGAGI (reference sequence). This CDR3 comprises 15 residues.

This clone was seen a single time. The same CDR3 is also encoded by other DNA sequences in this sample. V is TRBV30 and J is TRBJ1-1; 9 bases fit TRBD1. The CDR3 has 12 amino acids. J gave up 4 bases and V 5 bases, and 2 bases lay outside the gene matches. Germline CDR1 GTSNPN, CDR2 SVGIG (reference sequence). DNA of the CDR3: TGTGCCTGGGGACAGGGGTCCACTGAAGCTTTCTTT. Its translation: CAWGQGSTEAFF. The variable domain in full, with the rest retrieved from reference TRBV30 and TRBJ1-1, is SQTIHQWPATLVQPVGSPLSLECTVEGTSNPNLYWYRQAAGRGLQLLFYSVGIGQISSEVPQNLSASRPQDRQFILSSKKLLLSDSGFYLCAWGQGSTEAFFGQGTRLTVV.

The chain combines TRBV28 with TRBJ2-7; the D gene is possibly TRBD1 (7 bases). Trimming took off 3 bases at V and 5 bases at J, with 14 bases between the two ends. CDR1 and CDR2 from the germline V gene are MDHEN and SYDVKM. The CDR3 has 14 amino acids. CDR3 residues: CASSFEAGGHEQYF. The CDR3 nucleotides are TGTGCCAGCAGTTTTGAAGCAGGGGGGCACGAGCAGTACTTC.

The chain combines TRBV19 with TRBJ2-7; 8 positions match TRBD1. Trimming took 7 bases from V and 2 from J; bases not matched to a gene: 7. In germline, CDR1 is LNHDA, CDR2 SQIVND (reference sequence). The CDR3 runs 14 residues. The CDR3 nucleotides are TGTGCCAGTAAGGACAGGGTCTCCCCCTACGAGCAGTACTTC. Its protein is CASKDRVSPYEQYF.

This rearrangement joins TRBV27 to TRBJ1-2; 7 nucleotides agree with TRBD1. Germline V gene lookup returns CDR1 MNHEY and CDR2 SMNVEV (reference sequence). The CDR3 spans 17 residues. V lost 0 bases to trimming and J lost 4 bases; unmatched junction nucleotides: 11. CDR3 region: CASSLSASGDSPYGYTF. The CDR3 nucleotides are TGTGCCAGCAGTTTATCAGCCTCTGGGGACAGTCCCTATGGCTACACCTTC.

This sequence joins TRBV30 and TRBJ2-7, with 7 bases lining up with TRBD1. V was clipped by 6 bases and J by 5 bases; unmatched bases: 7. The germline CDR1 and CDR2 sequences are GTSNPN and SVGIG (reference sequence). The CDR3 covers 12 residues. CDR3 DNA sequence: TGTGCCTGCAACACAGGGGTCCACGAGCAGTACTTC. Translating it yields CACNTGVHEQYF. Looking up the rest from reference TRBV30 and TRBJ2-7 gives the full variable domain: SQTIHQWPATLVQPVGSPLSLECTVEGTSNPNLYWYRQAAGRGLQLLFYSVGIGQISSEVPQNLSASRPQDRQFILSSKKLLLSDSGFYLCACNTGVHEQYFGPGTRLTVT.

The rearrangement links TRBV6-6 to TRBJ2-7; 7 bases match TRBD2. The ends lost 2 bases at V and 2 bases at J; junction bases unmatched: 3. Germline CDR1 and CDR2: MNHNY and SVGAGI (reference sequence). The CDR3 runs to 14 residues. The CDR3 here is CASSYPGGAYEQYF. The CDR3 DNA follows: TGTGCCAGCAGTTACCCTGGGGGGGCCTACGAGCAGTACTTC.